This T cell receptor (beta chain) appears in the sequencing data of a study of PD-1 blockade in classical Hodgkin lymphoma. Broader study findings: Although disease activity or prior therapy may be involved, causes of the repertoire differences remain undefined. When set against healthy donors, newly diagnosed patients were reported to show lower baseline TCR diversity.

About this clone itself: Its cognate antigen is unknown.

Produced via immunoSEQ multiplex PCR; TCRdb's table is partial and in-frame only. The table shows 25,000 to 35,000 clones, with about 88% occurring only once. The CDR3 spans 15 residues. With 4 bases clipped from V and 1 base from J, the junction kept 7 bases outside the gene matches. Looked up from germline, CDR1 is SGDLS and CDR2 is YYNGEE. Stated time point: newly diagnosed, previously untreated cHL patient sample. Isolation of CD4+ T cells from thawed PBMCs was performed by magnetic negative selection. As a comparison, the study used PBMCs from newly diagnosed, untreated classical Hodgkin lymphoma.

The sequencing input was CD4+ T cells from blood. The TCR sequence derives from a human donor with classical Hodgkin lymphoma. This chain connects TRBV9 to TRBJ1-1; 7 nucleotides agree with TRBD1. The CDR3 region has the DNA TGTGCCAGCAGCCCCCGGGACAGACAGAACACTGAAGCTTTCTTT. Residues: CASSPRDRQNTEAFF.